This TCR beta chain was documented in a study of monozygotic twins with inflammatory bowel disease. The study, taken as a whole, reports: Differences in immunosuppressive treatment may have been a source of added variability in patient repertoires. The authors found no support for a single strong IBD-associated signal or clonotype.

For this clonotype: Its antigen is undetermined.

About 3,200 ng of total RNA went into each TCR library. The UMIs carried a 6-nucleotide sample barcode, and they were added by template switching. Reprocessing the 5' RACE reads, TCRdb reports a single entry for every CDR3 protein and omits DNA. This sample's clone table lists approximately 400,000 distinct CDR3 sequences. This receptor was obtained from a human donor with ulcerative colitis or Crohn's disease, or a healthy co-twin of an affected twin (not recorded which). The sample comprised blood.

CDR3 loop: CASSRGLRGLAEIYEQYF. This sequence joins TRBV5-1 and TRBJ2-7; with no DNA, the TCRdb D assignment of TRBD2 cannot be verified. The germline V gene has CDR1 SGHRS and CDR2 YFSETQ. This CDR3 has 18 residues.